This T cell receptor (beta chain) was sequenced during a study of siplizumab effects on memory and regulatory T cells (dated by TCRdb to about 2019). With regard to the full study: Paired mixed lymphocyte reactions were run with siplizumab at approximately 1 ug/mL and without drug, across eight responder-stimulator pairs. The study looked at the effect of siplizumab, an anti-CD2 antibody, on alloreactive T-cell subsets in allogeneic mixed lymphocyte reactions made from human PBMCs.

Library generation was performed with the immunoSEQ multiplex PCR assay. Each sample had 85,000 to 100,000 TCR templates assayed by the deep sequencing platform. Genomic DNA extracted from sorted T cells was used for TCRbeta CDR3 sequencing. As for the original processing: The R programming language was used for clonal analysis of the TCRbeta CDR3 data. Comparing unstimulated samples against CFSE-low samples taken after the reaction was how alloreactive CD4+ and CD8+ clones were defined. Alloreactive CD4+ clones were assigned to regulatory or non-regulatory origin by matching sequences to sorted unstimulated Treg and non-Treg repertoires. Held by TCRdb, this immuneACCESS table contains in-frame sequences only and omits some clones. Under half of the omission traces to an unresolved V gene where checked; the cause of the rest is unknown. Clonal size and the V and J genes are those of that table, whereas D and trimming came from the DNA. In this sample the table shows approximately 15,000 clones, 35% to 45% of which occur a single time. Around 7.8% of the sample belongs to the ten largest clones.

Mixed lymphocyte reaction cells were cocultured at 37°C for about six days. After responder PBMCs were labelled with CFSE and stimulator PBMCs with Violet Dye, the two populations were combined at a 1:1 ratio. Sorted unstimulated T cells and proliferating T cells recovered from mixed lymphocyte reactions were subjected to TCRbeta CDR3 sequencing. Fresh whole blood from roughly ten HLA-typed healthy donors was used to isolate PBMCs. After the mixed lymphocyte reaction, proliferating CFSE-low responder T cells were FACS-sorted for TCR sequencing. A remark on this clone: The antigen it recognizes is unknown. Per-nucleotide qualities are absent, and no much larger clonotype sits a single base away.

V lost 7 bases and J lost 9 bases, and the count of bases not matched to a germline gene is 15. The germline V gene sets CDR1 to SQVTM and CDR2 to ANQGSEA. Spanning cysteine to phenylalanine, the CDR3 consists of 14 amino acids. Only the CDR3 DNA is retained, 42 bases long and in frame from the first base. Points the paper makes about the study in general: Because sequences at frequencies below about 10^-5 were poorly captured, only a minor fraction of alloreactive clones could be mapped back to unstimulated subsets. Unstimulated naive T cells appeared more diverse than memory T cells, and naive cells seemed to contribute substantially to the alloresponse. For roughly 75-96% of proliferating CD4+ or CD8+ clones, no naive or memory phenotype could be assigned. Siplizumab significantly lowered the cumulative frequency of alloreactive sequences that could be traced to unstimulated CD4+ memory T cells. In reactions with siplizumab, an average of 68.8% of mappable alloreactive CD4+ clones were Treg-derived, compared with around 30% in control reactions. Whether proliferating Tregs from siplizumab cultures actually had suppressive function was not functionally confirmed.

The specimen was CFSE-low (dividing) CD4+ T cells sorted from an allogeneic mixed lymphocyte reaction. The V gene is TRBV29-1 and the J gene is TRBJ2-1; 7 nucleotides in the junction match TRBD2. This receptor was obtained from a human donor in good health; the cells came from an allogeneic mixed lymphocyte reaction. Some clones in this sample may be carry-over from other donors' samples. The nucleotide sequence is TGCAGCGGACATAGTGTGGGCGGGAGAGGTGAGCAGTTCTTC. The resulting protein is CSGHSVGGRGEQFF.